This T cell receptor (beta chain) is drawn from a study of human T cells and chemical hapten exposure. Turning to the study itself: Each patch test put 0.01% DPC on the upper back, and results were read at 6 days.

Germline V gene lookup returns CDR1 LNHNV and CDR2 YYDKDF (reference sequence). Trimming stripped 1 base from V and 0 bases from J, with 7 bases between. This CDR3 region has 15 residues. Time point in this sample: pre-sensitization, week 0. The sample's treatment: therapeutic diphenylcyclopropenone sensitization with weekly scalp DPC. Blood was drawn before each patch test was applied. Each cDNA molecule in the library carried unique molecular identifiers. Original processing methods: A per-sample median of approximately 100,000 TCRs was observed, with a range of about 20,000 to 700,000. Via MiXCR, TCRdb re-called the RACE reads, giving one row per CDR3 protein. What appears here as the V and J calls and clone size reflects TCRdb's work, not the paper's. The sample consists of approximately 370,000 distinct CDR3 sequences, 5.5% of them appearing once.

This specimen was whole blood, taken in connection with sensitization to the hapten diphenylcyclopropenone (DPC). The chain uses TRBV15 and TRBJ1-3; the D gene is possibly TRBD1 (6 bases). The receptor comes from a young woman with alopecia areata. Some clones in this sample may be carry-over from other donors' samples. The CDR3 protein is CATSRGTVSGNTIYF. Here the CDR3 DNA reads TGTGCCACCAGCAGAGGGACAGTCTCTGGAAACACCATATATTTT. Supplemented by reference TRBV15 and TRBJ1-3, the full variable domain reads DAMVIQNPRYQVTQFGKPVTLSCSQTLNHNVMYWYQQKSSQAPKLLFHYYDKDFNNEADTPDNFQSRRPNTSFCFLDIRSPGLGDTAMYLCATSRGTVSGNTIYFGEGSWLTVV.